The sequence of this T cell receptor beta chain was determined in a study of T cell responses to AZD1222 COVID-19 vaccine. Regarding this clone: Antigen: not known.

Study-level findings and limits: Clonal diversity was possibly underestimated; the donors were predominantly white British and more often female. The study identified only 6 or 7 AZD1222 recipients as seropositive at baseline. When two AZD1222 doses had been given, Spike-specific TCR breadth and depth rose. At 160-218 and 743-854, vaccine-associated CD4 TCRs were dominant, and they spanned spike.

TCRdb keeps only in-frame clones here, not all; method: immunoSEQ multiplex PCR. Of under 150,000 clones listed, just over 90% are singletons. V gave up 3 bases and J gave up 2 bases, with 10 bases separating them. The germline V gene has CDR1 MNHNS and CDR2 SASEGT. The CDR3 is made up of 15 amino acids. The input for sequencing was peripheral blood, taken on day 0 of AZD1222 vaccination. The TCR sequence derives from an adult in good health. This rearrangement joins TRBV6-1 to TRBJ1-4; D gene uncertain. In DNA form, the CDR3 reads TGTGCCAGCAGTGAGATCATGGGGACTAATGAAAAACTGTTTTTT. It is translated as CASSEIMGTNEKLFF.